Each of the 5 T cell receptor beta chains below was sequenced from the same sample in a study of HIV-infected patients and healthy controls. No cell fractionation was done, so the repertoire covers all unsorted peripheral blood T cells. cDNA was made from 400 to 500 ng RNA using alpha and beta constant primers. Alpha and beta chain libraries were made separately by chain-specific third strand synthesis with multiplexing indices. TCRdb ran MiXCR on the 5' RACE reads and lists one entry per CDR3 protein. Of roughly 6,000 distinct CDR3 sequences detected, approximately 10% appear once; the ten largest clones hold around 12%. Sequencing used blood, obtained before antiretroviral therapy. Receptors were obtained from an adult with HIV infection.

This clonotype was counted a single time. The rearrangement links TRBV12-3 or TRBV12-4 to TRBJ2-7; the match to TRBD2 covers 8 bases. The CDR3 extends over 15 amino acids. J gave up 7 bases and V 3 bases, and 11 bases lay outside the gene matches. CDR3 residues: CASSFGGLGGREQYF. CDR3 nucleotide sequence: TGTGCCAGCAGTTTCGGGGGACTAGGGGGTAGGGAGCAGTACTTC.

This clonotype came up many times. The chain combines TRBV7-2 with TRBJ1-5; D not certain. Trimming took 5 bases from V and 0 from J, leaving 11 bases between them. The CDR3 is 15 residues long. Looked up from germline, CDR1 is SGHTA and CDR2 is FQGNSA. CDR3 sequence (DNA): TGTGCCAGCAGCCCGGTGTCGGATAGCAATCAGCCCCAGCATTTT. It is translated as CASSPVSDSNQPQHF.

This rearrangement joins TRBV19 to TRBJ1-1; maybe TRBD1 (5 bases). This CDR3 comprises 19 residues. V lost 7 bases and J lost 0, with 27 bases in between. Germline values: CDR1 LNHDA, CDR2 SQIVND (reference sequence). Written as DNA, the CDR3 is TGTGCCAGTACCCCTCTTGGACATCCGCAGGGAGACATGAACACTGAAGCTTTCTTT. The encoded protein is CASTPLGHPQGDMNTEAFF.

The sample holds one count of this clonotype. The chain carries TRBV13 and TRBJ2-5, with D possibly called TRBD1 or TRBD2 (5 bases each). The CDR3 length is 14 residues. Trimming removed 3 bases at V and 1 base at J, with 9 bases between. The V gene's germline CDR1 is PRHDT and CDR2 FYEKMQ (reference sequence). CDR3 bases: TGTGCCAGCAGCTTCCCCGGGACCCAAGAGACCCAGTACTTC. It is translated as CASSFPGTQETQYF.

In its sample, this clonotype was seen many times. V is TRBV4-2 and J is TRBJ2-5; the D gene is possibly TRBD2 (5 bases). Deletions cut 0 bases from V and 5 bases from J, with 13 bases between. The CDR3 is made up of 15 amino acids. The germline V gene has CDR1 LGHNA and CDR2 YNFKEQ. The CDR3 loop is CASSQESWEQETQYF. The CDR3, as DNA: TGTGCCAGCAGCCAAGAGAGCTGGGAGCAGGAGACCCAGTACTTC.